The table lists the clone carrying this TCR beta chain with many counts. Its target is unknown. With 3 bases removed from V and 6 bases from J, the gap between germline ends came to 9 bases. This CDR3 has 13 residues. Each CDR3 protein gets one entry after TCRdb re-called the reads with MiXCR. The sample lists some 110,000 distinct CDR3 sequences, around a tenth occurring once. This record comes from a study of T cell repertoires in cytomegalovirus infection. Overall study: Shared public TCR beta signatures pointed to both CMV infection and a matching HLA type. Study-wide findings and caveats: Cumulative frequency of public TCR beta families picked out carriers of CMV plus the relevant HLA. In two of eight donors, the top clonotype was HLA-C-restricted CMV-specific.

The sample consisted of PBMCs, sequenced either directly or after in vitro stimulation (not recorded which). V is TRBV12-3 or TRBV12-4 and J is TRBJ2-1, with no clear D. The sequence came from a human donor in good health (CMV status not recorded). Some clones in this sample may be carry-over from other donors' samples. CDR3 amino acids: CASSFGDINEQFF. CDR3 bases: TGTGCCAGCAGTTTTGGAGATATCAATGAGCAGTTCTTC.